A selection of T cell receptor beta chains follows, all from one sample in a study of CD8 T cells in ankylosing spondylitis. One entry per CDR3 protein results from TCRdb running MiXCR on the 5' RACE reads. The data show around 230,000 distinct CDR3 sequences, around 9.2% seen once. The sample comprised blood, either unsorted or a sorted T cell fraction (not recorded which). The receptors stem from a male donor with ankylosing spondylitis or in good health (not recorded which). CDR3s include the opening cysteine and the closing phenylalanine or tryptophan. The order of the fields is D gene, V gene, J gene, CDR3 protein. The D gene is left open where the match is weak.

D: -; V: TRBV5-5; J: TRBJ1-2; CDR3: CASSPSAQTIFYGYTF
D: -; V: TRBV5-1; J: TRBJ1-1; CDR3: CASSLTLRDTEAFF
D: TRBD1; V: TRBV7-2; J: TRBJ1-2; CDR3: CASRFGQGVEGYTF
D: TRBD1; V: TRBV20-1; J: TRBJ1-4; CDR3: CSARGLGQWDEKLFF
D: -; V: TRBV6-2/TRBV6-3; J: TRBJ2-1; CDR3: CASSLMPPSSYNEQFF
D: TRBD1; V: TRBV27; J: TRBJ1-2; CDR3: CASSRGTGDYGYTF
D: -; V: TRBV5-1; J: TRBJ1-1; CDR3: CASSSGGGYNTEAFF
D: -; V: TRBV29-1; J: TRBJ2-5; CDR3: CSVRVSLGETQYF
D: -; V: TRBV15; J: TRBJ1-4; CDR3: CATSRVYAGANEKLFF
D: -; V: TRBV6-1; J: TRBJ2-6; CDR3: CASSPQGWGANVLTF
D: -; V: TRBV5-1; J: TRBJ2-7; CDR3: CASSYRLFGGHSYEQYF
D: -; V: TRBV20-1; J: TRBJ1-5; CDR3: CSASRGINQPQHF
D: TRBD1; V: TRBV2; J: TRBJ2-1; CDR3: CASSERRDRHNEQFF
D: TRBD2; V: TRBV7-3; J: TRBJ2-3; CDR3: CASSLKAGEMKDTQYF
D: -; V: TRBV11-2; J: TRBJ1-1; CDR3: CASSSQSGTEAFF
D: TRBD2; V: TRBV12-3/TRBV12-4; J: TRBJ2-4; CDR3: CASSKGLVLEYF
D: -; V: TRBV5-1; J: TRBJ2-3; CDR3: CASSSGSATDTQYF
D: -; V: TRBV25-1; J: TRBJ2-7; CDR3: CASSEPSGEKDEQYF
D: TRBD2; V: TRBV29-1; J: TRBJ2-1; CDR3: CSVPPVGGRNNEQFF
D: TRBD2; V: TRBV10-2; J: TRBJ2-1; CDR3: CASSESAGASPGEQFF
D: TRBD2; V: TRBV6-9; J: TRBJ2-3; CDR3: CAASYSTWGLAGGLDPDTQYF
D: TRBD2; V: TRBV4-2; J: TRBJ2-2; CDR3: CASSQPWTSGNTGELFF
D: -; V: TRBV7-6; J: TRBJ2-7; CDR3: CASSLAQGGTYEQYF
D: TRBD1; V: TRBV12-3/TRBV12-4; J: TRBJ1-1; CDR3: CASSLSGGKTEAFF